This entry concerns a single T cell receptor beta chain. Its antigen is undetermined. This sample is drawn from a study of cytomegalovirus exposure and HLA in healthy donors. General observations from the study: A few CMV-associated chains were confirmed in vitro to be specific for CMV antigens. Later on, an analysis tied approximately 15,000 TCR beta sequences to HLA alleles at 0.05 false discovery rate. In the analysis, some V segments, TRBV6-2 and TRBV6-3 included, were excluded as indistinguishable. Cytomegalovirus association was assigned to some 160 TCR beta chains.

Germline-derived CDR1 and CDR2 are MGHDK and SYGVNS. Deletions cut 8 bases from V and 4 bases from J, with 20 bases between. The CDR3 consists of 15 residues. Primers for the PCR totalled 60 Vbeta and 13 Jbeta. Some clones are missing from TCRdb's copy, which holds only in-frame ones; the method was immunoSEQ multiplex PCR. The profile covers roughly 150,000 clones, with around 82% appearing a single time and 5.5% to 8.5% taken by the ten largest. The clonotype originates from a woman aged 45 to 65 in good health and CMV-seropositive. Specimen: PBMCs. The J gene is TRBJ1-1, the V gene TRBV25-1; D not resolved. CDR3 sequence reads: CASSWSSARSTEAFF. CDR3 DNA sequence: TGTGCCAGCTCTTGGTCAAGCGCGCGGAGCACTGAAGCTTTCTTT.